What follows is one T cell receptor beta chain and its context. The antigen is unknown. V was clipped by 5 bases and J by 2 bases, with 20 bases between them. The CDR3 spans 16 residues. In germline, CDR1 is DFQATT, CDR2 SNEGSKA (reference sequence). These data come from a study of identical twins. cDNA molecules carried unique molecular identifiers, and template switching added a universal primer site. TCRdb reprocessed the 5' RACE reads via MiXCR and lists one record per CDR3 protein. The sample records 700,000 or so distinct CDR3 sequences, more than 6.5% being singletons. Study-level results: Models underestimated out-of-frame TCR alpha sharing in monozygotic twins. Sequences that were out-of-frame, alpha and twin-shared displayed an excess of low generation probability.

This sample also belongs to another study, concerning yellow fever vaccine responses in identical twins.

This sequence joins TRBV20-1 and TRBJ2-3, with a tentative D call TRBD2 (6 bases). This receptor was identified in a woman younger than 35 in good health. Source material: PBMCs. CDR3 nucleotides: TGCAGTGCTTTTAGTTCCGGACTACTTACCACAGATACGCAGTATTTT. Amino acid sequence: CSAFSSGLLTTDTQYF.